This passage covers 26 T cell receptor beta chains from one sample sequenced in a study of cytomegalovirus exposure and HLA in healthy donors. The PCR ran on 60 Vbeta and 13 Jbeta primers. The data were produced by immunoSEQ multiplex PCR, yet TCRdb's version contains in-frame clones alone and is incomplete. Seen here are 150,000 to 200,000 clones, more than 60% observed once, and the top ten hold around 4.6%. Sample: PBMCs. The receptors here all came from a male donor in good health and CMV-seronegative.

The V gene is TRBV29-1, the J gene TRBJ2-5; TRBD1 might be the D (7 bases). This CDR3 contains 15 residues. Trimming cost V 4 bases and J 0 bases, with 15 bases left between them. Germline loops: CDR1 SQVTM, CDR2 ANQGSEA. This CDR3 reads CSVVIQGGNQETQYF. CDR3 DNA: TGCAGCGTTGTTATTCAGGGGGGAAACCAAGAGACCCAGTACTTC.

The rearrangement links TRBV21-1 to TRBJ1-1. TRBV21-1 is a pseudogene. The CDR3 consists of 15 residues. The CDR3 DNA reads as TGTGCCAGCAGTCTATTGCGGTTATCGAACACTGAAGCTTTCTTT. It codes for CASSLLRLSNTEAFF.

This chain links TRBV5-1 with TRBJ1-1, with 8 bases lining up with TRBD1. V dropped 0 bases and J dropped 1; count of bases not matched to a gene: 2. Germline values: CDR1 SGHRS, CDR2 YFSETQ. CDR3 length: 15 amino acids. The CDR3, as DNA: TGCGCCAGCAGCTTGGTCCAGGGGGCGAACACTGAAGCTTTCTTT. This gives the protein CASSLVQGANTEAFF.

The chain couples TRBV11-3 to TRBJ1-3; 8 bases map to TRBD1. V was pared by 4 bases and J by 4 bases, with 3 bases of the junction left unmatched. There are 14 residues in the CDR3. Per the germline V gene, CDR1 is SGHNT and CDR2 is YENEEA. The CDR3 DNA is TGTGCCAGCAGCTCTGGACAGGGAGGAAACACCATATATTTT. Translated, it gives CASSSGQGGNTIYF.

This chain joins TRBV14 and TRBJ2-3; D call uncertain. V dropped 4 bases and J dropped 0 bases, with 2 bases sitting between them. The CDR3 loop spans 12 amino acids. The V gene's germline CDR1 is SGHDN and CDR2 FVKESK. DNA of the CDR3: TGTGCCAGCAGCCCTAGCACAGATACGCAGTATTTT. This gives the protein CASSPSTDTQYF.

The rearrangement links TRBV5-4 to TRBJ2-7, with 9 bases lining up with TRBD2. CDR3 length: 15 residues. Germline V gene data show CDR1 as SGHNT and CDR2 as YYREEE (reference sequence). V lost 4 bases and J lost 5; bases outside the gene matches: 10. The CDR3 region has the DNA TGTGCCAGCAGCCTGGGCCGGACTAGCGACCACGAGCAGTACTTC. Encoded protein: CASSLGRTSDHEQYF.

This chain connects TRBV5-6 to TRBJ2-2; 11 nucleotides agree with TRBD2. V was pared by 0 bases and J by 3 bases, with 4 bases of the junction left unmatched. Germline lookup yields CDR1 SGHDT and CDR2 YYEEEE. The CDR3 length is 17 residues. CDR3 in DNA: TGTGCCAGCAGCTTGGGCCGGACTAGCGGGTACACCGGGGAGCTGTTTTTT. Translated, it gives CASSLGRTSGYTGELFF.

V usage is TRBV4-1 and J usage is TRBJ2-7; the D gene is possibly TRBD2 (6 bases). This CDR3 region has 15 residues. Trimming took 1 base from V and 5 from J, leaving 15 bases between them. Looked up from germline, CDR1 is MGHRA and CDR2 is YSYEKL. The CDR3 is CASSQGDSPGHEQYF. For the CDR3, the DNA is TGCGCCAGCAGCCAAGGGGACTCACCGGGCCACGAGCAGTACTTC.

The rearrangement joins TRBV6-5 to TRBJ1-1; D ambiguous. Between the trimmed V and J ends, which lost 0 bases and 1 base, there was a span of 9 bases. Germline CDR1 and CDR2: MNHEY and SVGAGI. CDR3 size: 15 residues. The CDR3 bases are TGTGCCAGCAGTTACTCAAAGGCGGGGAACACTGAAGCTTTCTTT. Residues: CASSYSKAGNTEAFF.

This clone was picked up a small number of times. This rearrangement joins TRBV4-1 to TRBJ2-2, with a tentative D call TRBD2 (5 bases). Germline assignment: CDR1 MGHRA and CDR2 YSYEKL. The V end lost 0 bases, the J end lost 7 bases, and 9 bases lay between the germline ends. The CDR3 covers 14 residues. The CDR3 reads CASSQDEGVGELFF. CDR3 nucleotide sequence: TGCGCCAGCAGCCAAGATGAGGGAGTCGGGGAGCTGTTTTTT.

A remark on this clone: Compared with germline, one end of the junction differs, possibly owing to a read error. Other DNA sequences in the same sample also yield this CDR3. The chain is built from TRBV5-1 and TRBJ2-2; D gene unclear. The germline V gene encodes CDR1 SGHRS and CDR2 YFSETQ. The CDR3 length is 14 residues. The CDR3: CASRIPGNTGELFF. The CDR3, as DNA: TGTGCCAGCAGAATCCCAGGGAACACCGGGGAGCTGTTTTTT.

This clone was picked up a small number of times. The chain recombines TRBV6-1 with TRBJ2-1; D remains unclear. This CDR3 has 14 amino acids. V lost 7 bases and J lost 2, with 12 bases in between. The germline gives CDR1 MNHNS, CDR2 SASEGT. CDR3 DNA: TGTGCCAGCATTCGCGACAAGACCTACAATGAGCAGTTCTTC. Translation gives CASIRDKTYNEQFF.

This sequence joins TRBV4-2 and TRBJ2-3; possible D gene TRBD2, 7 bases. V lost 1 base to trimming and J lost 5 bases, with 19 bases between them. The germline V gene encodes CDR1 LGHNA and CDR2 YNFKEQ. This CDR3 spans 17 amino acids. The DNA of the CDR3 is TGTGCCAGCAGCCAAGGCCGGTCTAGGGGGGGGATAGATACGCAGTATTTT. The encoded protein is CASSQGRSRGGIDTQYF.

The count of this clone is one. Because it lacks the conserved phenylalanine or tryptophan at the end, this CDR3 is likely a read error. No DNA is shown, since the ends of the CDR3 on it are uncertain; the CDR3 is the one TCRdb lists. The rearrangement joins TRBV5-6 to TRBJ2-3; the table's D call TRBD1 went unverified against the DNA. Germline CDR1 and CDR2: SGHDT and YYEEEE. Both ends counted, the CDR3 spans 15 residues. The CDR3 spells CASSSVLSHRDATGL.

The chain joins TRBV9 to TRBJ2-2; D is perhaps TRBD2 (5 bases). Germline V gene sequence: CDR1 SGDLS, CDR2 YYNGEE. The CDR3 is 17 amino acids. Trimming removed 4 bases at V and 4 bases at J, with 20 bases between. The CDR3 sequence is CASSPNPGYTTTGELFF. CDR3 DNA sequence: TGTGCCAGCAGCCCAAATCCGGGATACACTACCACCGGGGAGCTGTTTTTT.

The chain employs TRBV9 and TRBJ2-1, with D possibly matching TRBD1 (6 bases). Germline-derived CDR1 and CDR2 are SGDLS and YYNGEE. CDR3 length: 15 residues. Trimming shortened V by 0 bases and J by 4 bases, and 11 bases separated the two germline ends. The CDR3 DNA reads TGTGCCAGCAGCGTAGGACAGGTCAGGTACAATGAGCAGTTCTTC. This codes for CASSVGQVRYNEQFF.

The chain uses TRBV4-1 and TRBJ2-2; D uncertain. This CDR3 comprises 14 residues. Germline V gene sequence: CDR1 MGHRA, CDR2 YSYEKL. Deletions cut 1 base from V and 5 bases from J, with 8 bases between. CDR3 sequence reads: CASSQGLYTGELFF. CDR3 bases: TGCGCCAGCAGCCAAGGACTTTATACCGGGGAGCTGTTTTTT.

In this sample, this clone turned up a few times. V is TRBV27 and J is TRBJ2-1; TRBD1 matches at 7 bases. CDR3 length: 16 residues. Unmatched junction bases numbered 9, after V lost 7 bases and J lost 0 bases. Germline CDR1 is MNHEY and CDR2 is SMNVEV (reference sequence). CDR3 sequence (DNA): TGTGCCAGCAAACTGGGACAGAGTTTCTCCTACAATGAGCAGTTCTTC. It codes for CASKLGQSFSYNEQFF.

This chain uses TRBV5-1 with TRBJ2-7, with D possibly matching TRBD2 (5 bases). This CDR3 spans 12 amino acids. The V end lost 5 bases, the J end lost 0 bases, and 6 bases lay between the germline ends. The germline CDR1 and CDR2 sequences are SGHRS and YFSETQ. CDR3 sequence reads: CASRADSYEQYF. The CDR3 nucleotides are TGCGCCAGCAGAGCGGACTCCTACGAGCAGTACTTC.

The chain combines TRBV11-2 with TRBJ2-7; D remains ambiguous. This CDR3 is built from 11 residues. The ends were cut back, 5 bases at V and 5 bases at J, with 7 bases in the middle. CDR1 SGHAT and CDR2 FQNNGV come from the germline V gene. The CDR3: CASSPYNEQYF. CDR3 sequence (DNA): TGTGCCAGCAGCCCTTACAACGAGCAGTACTTC.

This clone occurred a few times. This chain uses TRBV11-2 with TRBJ1-2; D possibly corresponds to TRBD1 (5 bases). The CDR3 loop spans 12 amino acids. Trimming left V 3 bases short and J 8 bases short, with 10 bases between. The germline gives CDR1 SGHAT, CDR2 FQNNGV. The CDR3 spells CASSFQGSGYTF. Written as DNA, the CDR3 is TGTGCCAGCAGCTTTCAGGGTTCCGGCTACACCTTC.

The rearrangement uses TRBV2 and TRBJ2-7, with 8 bases that match TRBD2. CDR3 length: 14 amino acids. The germline V gene encodes CDR1 SNHLY and CDR2 FYNNEI. Germline trimming cut 2 bases from V and 3 bases from J; bases unmatched to any gene: 3. In nucleotides, the CDR3 is TGTGCCAGCAGTGAAAGCGGGGGATACTACGAGCAGTACTTC. The encoded protein is CASSESGGYYEQYF.

The gene calls are TRBV13 and TRBJ2-7; TRBD1 aligns across 9 bases. Germline V gives CDR1 PRHDT, CDR2 FYEKMQ (reference sequence). The J segment lost 4 bases and the V segment lost 8 bases, leaving 12 bases of the junction unmatched. The CDR3 spans 15 residues. The DNA for the CDR3 is TGTGCCAGCCACCCACACGGGACAGGGTTATACGAGCAGTACTTC. Translation: CASHPHGTGLYEQYF.

The V call is TRBV5-6, the J call TRBJ2-5; D ambiguous. The end of the DNA aligns better with TRBJ2-7, so the J call may be wrong. Germline CDR1 and CDR2: SGHDT and YYEEEE. The CDR3 covers 14 residues. The CDR3 DNA reads as TGTGCCAGCAGCTTGGCTCAAACCACCTACGAGCAGTACTTC. Encoded protein: CASSLAQTTYEQYF.

In its sample, this clone was seen a few times. This rearrangement joins TRBV5-4 to TRBJ2-3, with 8 bases fitting TRBD2. The germline V gene has CDR1 SGHNT and CDR2 YYREEE (reference sequence). V lost 3 bases to trimming and J lost 2 bases; unmatched junction nucleotides: 8. This CDR3 spans 16 amino acids. The CDR3: CASSSQRGFNTDTQYF. CDR3 nucleotides: TGTGCCAGCAGCTCTCAGCGGGGGTTCAACACAGATACGCAGTATTTT.

The sample holds a few counts of this clone. J is TRBJ1-1 and V is TRBV7-9; tentatively, D is TRBD1 (5 bases). Germline V CDR1 and CDR2: SEHNR, FQNEAQ (reference sequence). V dropped 4 bases and J dropped 6 bases, with 12 bases sitting between them. This CDR3 region has 13 residues. The CDR3 DNA follows: TGTGCCAGCAGCTCGGCGGGGGTTGCTGAAGCTTTCTTT. Amino acids: CASSSAGVAEAFF. The full variable domain, its missing parts supplied by reference TRBV7-9 and TRBJ1-1, is DTGVSQNPRHKITKRGQNVTFRCDPISEHNRLYWYRQTLGQGPEFLTYFQNEAQLEKSRLLSDRFSAERPKGSFSTLEIQRTEQGDSAMYLCASSSAGVAEAFFGQGTRLTVV.